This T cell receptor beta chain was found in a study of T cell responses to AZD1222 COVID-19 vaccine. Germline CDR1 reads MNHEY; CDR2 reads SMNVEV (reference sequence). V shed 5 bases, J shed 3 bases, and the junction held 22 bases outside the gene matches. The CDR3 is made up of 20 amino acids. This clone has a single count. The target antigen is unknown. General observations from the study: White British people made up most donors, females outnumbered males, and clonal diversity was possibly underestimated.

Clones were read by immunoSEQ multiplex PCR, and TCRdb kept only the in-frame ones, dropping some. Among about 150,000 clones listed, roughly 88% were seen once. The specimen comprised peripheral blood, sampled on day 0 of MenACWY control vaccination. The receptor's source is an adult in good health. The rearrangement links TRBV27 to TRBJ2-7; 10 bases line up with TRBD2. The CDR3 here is CASSPLSPTPASGRSYEQYF. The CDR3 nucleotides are TGTGCCAGCAGTCCATTAAGCCCGACGCCGGCTAGCGGGAGAAGCTACGAGCAGTACTTC.